This TCR beta chain comes out of a study of T cells in Graves' hyperthyroidism and ophthalmopathy. TCR beta CDR3 region amplification was performed from RNA transcripts. The TCR CDR3 was amplified in a first-round RT-PCR using the HTBI primer set. Each CDR3 protein gets one entry after TCRdb re-called the multiplex PCR reads with MiXCR. This repertoire shows around 620,000 distinct CDR3 sequences, around 46% found once; its top ten account for roughly 19%. Germline V gene sequence: CDR1 SGHAT, CDR2 FQNNGV. The V end was cut by 3 bases, the J end by 7 bases, with 9 bases between. This CDR3 region has 12 residues.

The sequenced sample was peripheral blood or thyroid tissue (not recorded which). The chain joins TRBV11-2 to TRBJ1-1; possibly TRBD1 for D (5 bases). The clonotype originates from an adult woman with Graves' disease, either hyperthyroidism or ophthalmopathy (not recorded which). CDR3 nucleotides: TGTGCCAGCAGCTTGTTTACAGGTGAAGCTTTCTTT. It is translated as CASSLFTGEAFF.